A single T cell receptor (beta chain) is shown here with its context. An end of the junction differs from the germline gene, which may be a read error. Germline V gives CDR1 LGHDT, CDR2 YNNKEL (reference sequence). The CDR3 contains 14 residues. The data are from a study of blood T cells in healthy people across ages. It was with a sample-barcoded 5' primer and a J-beta primer mix that a second PCR of roughly 7 to 12 cycles was run. TCRdb analysed the 5' RACE reads with MiXCR anew, one entry per CDR3 protein. Of around 820,000 distinct CDR3 sequences listed, 25% were seen once; the top ten hold under 4.5%. These same records also appear under a second study, on T cells of mothers and their children. That source notes: Each 15 ul cDNA reaction used approximately 1.5 ug RNA; all RNA was used. Several million TCR beta reads per child versus over 8.5 million per mother.

Sequences were obtained from blood. This sequence originates from a boy younger than 18 in good health. The chain has TRBV3-1 and TRBJ2-2; D perhaps matches TRBD2 (5 bases). CDR3 protein: CASSGPLGVGELVF. CDR3 DNA: TGTGCCAGCAGCGGGCCACTGGGAGTCGGGGAGCTGGTTTTT.